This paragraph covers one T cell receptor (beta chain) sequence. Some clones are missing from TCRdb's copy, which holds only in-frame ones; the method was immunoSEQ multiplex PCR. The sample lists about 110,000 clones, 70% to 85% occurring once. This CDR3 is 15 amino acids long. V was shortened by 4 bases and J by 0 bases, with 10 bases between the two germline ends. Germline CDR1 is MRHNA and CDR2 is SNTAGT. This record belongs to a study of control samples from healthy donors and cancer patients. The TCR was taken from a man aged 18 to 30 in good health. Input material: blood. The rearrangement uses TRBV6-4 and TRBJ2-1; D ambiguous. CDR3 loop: CASSAVVSSYNEQFF. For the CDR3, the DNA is TGTGCCAGCAGTGCCGTCGTCAGCTCCTACAATGAGCAGTTCTTC.